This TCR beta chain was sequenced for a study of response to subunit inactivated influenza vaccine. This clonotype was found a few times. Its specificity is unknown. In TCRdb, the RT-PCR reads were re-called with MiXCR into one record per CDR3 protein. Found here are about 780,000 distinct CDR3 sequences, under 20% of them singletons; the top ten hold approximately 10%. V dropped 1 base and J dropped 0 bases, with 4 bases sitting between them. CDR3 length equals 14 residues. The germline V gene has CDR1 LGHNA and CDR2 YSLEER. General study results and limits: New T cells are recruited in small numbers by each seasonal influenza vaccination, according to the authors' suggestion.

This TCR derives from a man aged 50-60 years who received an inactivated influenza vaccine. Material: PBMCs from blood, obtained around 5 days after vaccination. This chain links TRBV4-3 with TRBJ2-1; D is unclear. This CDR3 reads CASSQVDSYNEQFF. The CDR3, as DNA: TGCGCCAGCAGCCAAGTCGACTCCTACAATGAGCAGTTCTTC.